These T cell receptor beta chains were read from a single sample in a study of siplizumab effects on memory and regulatory T cells. TCRdb's table, derived via immunoSEQ multiplex PCR, lists solely in-frame clones and lacks some. The table shows approximately 91,000 clones, with 85% to 95% occurring only once. The specimen was CD8+ T cells sorted from blood. The receptor set was obtained from a human donor in good health. The CDR3 runs from the conserved cysteine through the conserved F or W. A D gene is named only where the DNA matches it firmly. Expanded clones get a size class; other rows say once, few or many, or leave the size out.

TRBJ2-7,TRBV7-2,.,.,11,TGTGCCAGCAGCTTCAGTGGCGAGCAGTACTTC,CASSFSGEQYF
TRBJ2-5,TRBV11-2,.,.,17,TGTGCCAGCAGCTCCCGCAAGGGTTTGGGGGAGAGGGAGACCCAGTACTTC,CASSSRKGLGERETQYF
TRBJ2-1,TRBV27,.,.,13,TGTGCCAGCAGTGGCCTAGCGCGCAATGAGCAGTTCTTC,CASSGLARNEQFF
TRBJ1-2,TRBV27,.,.,16,TGTGCCAGCAGTTGGGGTCCGGTCACAGCCAACTATGGCTACACCTTC,CASSWGPVTANYGYTF
TRBJ1-1,TRBV7-6,.,TRBD1,13,TGTGCCAGCAGCAAGACAGGGGACACTGAAGCTTTCTTT,CASSKTGDTEAFF
TRBJ2-6,TRBV29-1,.,.,17,TGCAGCGTACAAACGGGACTCCCAGACTCTGGGGCCAACGTCCTGACTTTC,CSVQTGLPDSGANVLTF
TRBJ1-4,TRBV7-9,.,.,15,TGTGCCAGCAGCTCTAACGTGGGGGTTAATGAAAAACTGTTTTTT,CASSSNVGVNEKLFF
TRBJ1-1,TRBV6-1,.,TRBD1,14,TGTGCCAGCAGGGTAACAGGGGAAATTATTGAAGCTTTCTTT,CASRVTGEIIEAFF
TRBJ2-3,TRBV4-1,.,.,16,TGCGCCAGCAGCCGGACTTTCGGGTCGGAAACGGATACGCAGTATTTT,CASSRTFGSETDTQYF
TRBJ2-3,TRBV13,.,TRBD2,15,TGTGCCAGCAGCCCACGGACTAGCGGCACAGATACGCAGTATTTT,CASSPRTSGTDTQYF
TRBJ1-1,TRBV4-1,.,.,16,TGCGCCAGCAGCCAAGCCCGAACGACGGCGAACACTGAAGCTTTCTTT,CASSQARTTANTEAFF
TRBJ2-7,TRBV27,.,TRBD1,15,TGTGCCAGCAGTCTGGGGACAGGGGGCAGTTACGAGCAGTACTTC,CASSLGTGGSYEQYF
TRBJ2-5,TRBV5-4,.,.,18,TGTGCCAGCAGCTTGATCGGGGAGGGGGAGAAATTTCGGGAGACCCAGTACTTC,CASSLIGEGEKFRETQYF
TRBJ2-5,TRBV7-3,once,.,14,TGTGCCAGCAGCTCCGGGGTCCGGGGCGAGACCCAGTACTTC,CASSSGVRGETQYF
TRBJ2-5,TRBV7-6,.,TRBD2,15,TGTGCCAGCAGCTTAACTCGAGCGGGAGTAGAGACCCAGTACTTC,CASSLTRAGVETQYF
TRBJ1-2,TRBV29-1,.,.,11,TGCAGCGTCGTGTCTAACTATGGCTACACCTTC,CSVVSNYGYTF
TRBJ2-3,TRBV28,.,TRBD2,16,TGTGCCAGCAGTTCCGCCGGGACTAGCGGACCAGATACGCAGTATTTT,CASSSAGTSGPDTQYF
TRBJ2-7,TRBV27,.,.,13,TGTGCCAGCAGTTTACGGCCCACCTACGAGCAGTACTTC,CASSLRPTYEQYF
TRBJ2-2,TRBV7-9,.,.,16,TGTGCCAGCAGCACAGCGGCACTTCGGAAGTCCGGGGAGCTGTTTTTT,CASSTAALRKSGELFF
TRBJ2-2,TRBV9,.,.,16,TGTGCCAGCAGCGTAGGGGGAGACGCGAACACCGGGGAGCTGTTTTTT,CASSVGGDANTGELFF
TRBJ2-1,TRBV5-6,once,TRBD1,15,TGTGCCAGCAGCAGACCGGGACAGGGGTACAATGAGCAGTTCTTC,CASSRPGQGYNEQFF
TRBJ2-3,TRBV7-7,.,.,13,TGTGCTAGCAGCTTGGTAATTACAGATACGCAGTATTTT,CASSLVITDTQYF
TRBJ2-7,TRBV10-3,.,TRBD2,15,TGTGCCATCAGTGAGTGGCTAGCGGGAGTCTACGAGCAGTACTTC,CAISEWLAGVYEQYF
TRBJ2-5,TRBV5-6,.,.,14,TGTGCCAGCAGCTTGTGGGCAGGGCAAGAGACCCAGTACTTC,CASSLWAGQETQYF
TRBJ2-7,TRBV19,.,.,11,TGTGCCACTAGACTAGGCTACGAGCAGTACTTC,CATRLGYEQYF
TRBJ1-1,TRBV9,.,.,14,TGTGCCAGCAGCCCGTTGGGCAGGAACACTGAAGCTTTCTTT,CASSPLGRNTEAFF
TRBJ2-7,TRBV4-1,.,TRBD2,17,TGCGCCAGCAGCCAAGAATTTGGGTTAGCGGGAGGCTACGAGCAGTACTTC,CASSQEFGLAGGYEQYF
TRBJ2-1,TRBV20-1,.,.,9,TGCAGTGCTGGGTATGAGCAGTTCTTC,CSAGYEQFF
TRBJ2-7,TRBV7-2,.,TRBD2,16,TGTGCCAGCAGCCACCCACTAGCGGGGCCATCCTACGAGCAGTACTTC,CASSHPLAGPSYEQYF
TRBJ2-5,TRBV19,.,TRBD2,15,TGTGCCAGTAGTATAGCGGGAGGGCCCCAAGAGACCCAGTACTTC,CASSIAGGPQETQYF
TRBJ2-7,TRBV7-9,.,.,12,TGTGCCAGCGGGCCACAATCCTACGAGCAGTACTTC,CASGPQSYEQYF
TRBJ2-7,TRBV29-1,.,TRBD1,16,TGCAGCGTTGGGGAAATAGGGACAGGGAGCTCCTACGAGCAGTACTTC,CSVGEIGTGSSYEQYF
TRBJ1-1,TRBV2,.,.,15,TGTGCCAGCACTCCCGAGGGCCGAGTGAACACTGAAGCTTTCTTT,CASTPEGRVNTEAFF
TRBJ2-6,TRBV19,.,.,20,TGTGCCAGTACCAATCGGGGGCAGGCCCGGGCTAGCTCTGGGGCCAACGTCCTGACTTTC,CASTNRGQARASSGANVLTF
TRBJ2-7,TRBV6-1,.,TRBD2,14,TGTGCCAGCGCGACTAGCGGGAGTTTTAACGAGCAGTACTTC,CASATSGSFNEQYF
TRBJ2-7,TRBV7-9,.,.,13,TGTGCCAGCAGCTTAGAACAGTCCTACGAGCAGTACTTC,CASSLEQSYEQYF
TRBJ1-4,TRBV2,.,.,16,TGTGCCAGCAGTGATGTCAGAGATTCAGCAAATGAAAAACTGTTTTTT,CASSDVRDSANEKLFF
TRBJ1-1,TRBV27,.,TRBD1,14,TGTGCCAGCAGTTTAGCCCCAGGGGGCACTGAAGCTTTCTTT,CASSLAPGGTEAFF
TRBJ2-7,TRBV30,.,TRBD1,15,TGTGCCGGGACAGGGGGCTGGGCGGGAGAAAACGAGCAGTACTTC,CAGTGGWAGENEQYF
TRBJ2-3,TRBV9,.,.,15,TGTGCCAGCAGCGTAGCGACTACTAGCACAGATACGCAGTATTTT,CASSVATTSTDTQYF
TRBJ2-7,TRBV27,.,.,15,TGTGCCAGCAGTTTATCAACTAGCTTAGTATACGAGCAGTACTTC,CASSLSTSLVYEQYF
TRBJ2-7,TRBV2,.,TRBD2,15,TGTGCCAGCAGTGACACCCTAGCGGGAGGGCACGAGCAGTACTTC,CASSDTLAGGHEQYF
TRBJ1-5,TRBV5-5,.,.,16,TGTGCCAGCAGCTTGGAACTCCACCAGGCCAATCAGCCCCAGCATTTT,CASSLELHQANQPQHF
TRBJ2-5,TRBV9,.,.,17,TGTGCCAGCAGCGTAGACCCTCACCAGGGGGGTAGAGAGACCCAGTACTTC,CASSVDPHQGGRETQYF
TRBJ2-7,TRBV4-1,.,.,13,TGCGCCAGCAGCCAAGACCTAACCTACGAGCAGTACTTC,CASSQDLTYEQYF
TRBJ2-2,TRBV4-1,.,.,14,TGCGCCAGCAGCCTTGGAGGTCCCTCCGGGGAGCTGTTTTTT,CASSLGGPSGELFF
TRBJ1-2,TRBV19,.,.,14,TGTGCCACCTCAACAGGATTAGCTAACTATGGCTACACCTTC,CATSTGLANYGYTF
TRBJ2-1,TRBV9,.,TRBD2,15,TGTGCCAGCAGCGGAGGGACTAGCGGTTACAATGAGCAGTTCTTC,CASSGGTSGYNEQFF
TRBJ2-4,TRBV6-5,.,.,14,TGTGCCAGCAGTTACTCCTCCGGGATAGACATTCAGTACTTC,CASSYSSGIDIQYF
TRBJ2-5,TRBV27,.,TRBD2,15,TGTGCCAGCAGTCTTAGCGGGAACGGACAAGAGACCCAGTACTTC,CASSLSGNGQETQYF
TRBJ2-7,TRBV9,once,TRBD1,14,TGTGCCAGCAGCCCCGGACAGGGGGCCTACGAGCAGTACTTC,CASSPGQGAYEQYF
TRBJ1-1,TRBV5-1,.,.,12,TGCGCCAGCCGGGAATCGAACACTGAAGCTTTCTTT,CASRESNTEAFF
TRBJ2-1,TRBV19,.,.,13,TGTGCCAGTAAAATTGCAAGTGGCCATGAGCAGTTCTTC,CASKIASGHEQFF
TRBJ1-5,TRBV4-2,few,TRBD1,16,TGTGCCAGCAGCCAAGAGATGGACAGGGTCGGGCAGCCCCAGCATTTT,CASSQEMDRVGQPQHF
TRBJ1-1,TRBV19,.,.,15,TGTGCCAGTAGTACTCCCAGGGTGATGAACACTGAAGCTTTCTTT,CASSTPRVMNTEAFF
TRBJ1-2,TRBV11-2,.,.,18,TGTGCCAGCAGCTTAGATCGTGGAGAACAGGGTGAGCCCTATGGCTACACCTTC,CASSLDRGEQGEPYGYTF
TRBJ2-3,TRBV4-1,.,.,14,TGCGCCAGCAGCCAGGGGGGCCCTCTCGATACGCAGTATTTT,CASSQGGPLDTQYF
TRBJ1-5,TRBV28,.,TRBD1,17,TGTGCCAGCAGGGCCGGGACAGGGTTTTATAGCAATCAGCCCCAGCATTTT,CASRAGTGFYSNQPQHF
TRBJ2-1,TRBV12-1,.,.,16,TGTGCCAGCAGCTCCACACCTGGGTTCCCGAACAATGAGCAGTTCTTC,CASSSTPGFPNNEQFF
TRBJ2-7,TRBV10-3,.,.,13,TGTGCCATCAGTGAGGGGGGGAGCTACGAGCAGTACTTC,CAISEGGSYEQYF